A single sample is the source of the 17 T cell receptor beta chains below, sequenced in a study of blood T cells in healthy people across ages. Primed by a sample-barcoded 5' primer and a J-beta primer mix, a second PCR proceeded for roughly 7 to 12 cycles. TCRdb re-derived calls from the 5' RACE reads in MiXCR, one entry per CDR3 protein. The sample lists around 690,000 distinct CDR3 sequences, 58% occurring once. Sequences were obtained from blood. Receptors originate from a man in his 60s in good health.

The chain links TRBV20-1 to TRBJ2-5, with 10 bases aligning to TRBD1. V trimming: 3 bases; J trimming: 4 bases; junction bases outside the gene matches: 5. CDR1 and CDR2 from the germline V gene are DFQATT and SNEGSKA (reference sequence). This CDR3 region has 14 residues. The chain's CDR3 is CSASRDRGTETQYF. The DNA of the CDR3 is TGCAGTGCTAGTCGGGACAGGGGTACAGAGACCCAGTACTTC.

V is TRBV3-1 and J is TRBJ2-7; D could derive from TRBD1 or TRBD2 (7 bases each). The J call may be incorrect, as the DNA end agrees better with TRBJ2-5. The CDR3 spans 15 residues. CDR1 is LGHDT and CDR2 is YNNKEL in the germline V gene (reference sequence). The CDR3 coding sequence is TGTGCCAGCAGCCAAGGTCTCCAGGGGGGGGAGACCCAGTACTTC. Translated: CASSQGLQGGETQYF.

This clonotype has a handful of counts. The chain is built from TRBV7-2 and TRBJ2-6; 11 bases agree with TRBD2. In germline, CDR1 is SGHTA, CDR2 FQGNSA. The CDR3 extends over 20 amino acids. V trimming: 4 bases; J trimming: 0 bases; junction bases outside the gene matches: 11. The CDR3 DNA reads TGTGCCAGCAGCTCTCGAATTGGACTAGCGGGTGACTCTGGGGCCAACGTCCTGACTTTC. This sequence encodes CASSSRIGLAGDSGANVLTF.

The V and J genes are TRBV20-1 and TRBJ1-5; possibly TRBD1 for D (6 bases). Germline V gene data show CDR1 as DFQATT and CDR2 as SNEGSKA (reference sequence). Trimming took off 8 bases at V and 3 bases at J, with 20 bases between the two ends. CDR3 length: 15 amino acids. The CDR3: CSTNRDGINNQPQHF. CDR3 in DNA: TGCAGTACTAACAGGGATGGGATTAACAATCAGCCCCAGCATTTT.

This clonotype was seen repeatedly, ten times or more. V usage is TRBV6-5 and J usage is TRBJ1-2; 8 bases are shared with TRBD1. The CDR3 is made up of 14 amino acids. The ends lost 5 bases at V and 3 bases at J; junction bases unmatched: 5. Germline values: CDR1 MNHEY, CDR2 SVGAGI. The DNA of the CDR3 is TGTGCCAGCAGTGACAGGGGAGCCTACTATGGCTACACCTTC. It translates to CASSDRGAYYGYTF.

This clonotype appeared a few times. This sequence joins TRBV3-1 and TRBJ2-5; TRBD1 agrees at 8 bases. From germline, CDR1 is LGHDT and CDR2 YNNKEL (reference sequence). V was pared by 4 bases and J by 4 bases, with 8 bases of the junction left unmatched. The CDR3 totals 15 residues. The CDR3 loop is CASSPGTGGGETQYF. CDR3 bases: TGTGCCAGCAGCCCCGGGACAGGTGGTGGAGAGACCCAGTACTTC.

J is TRBJ2-3 and V is TRBV20-1; tentative D call: TRBD2 (5 bases). V dropped 5 bases and J dropped 6 bases, with 12 bases sitting between them. This CDR3 comprises 12 residues. Germline CDR1 reads DFQATT; CDR2 reads SNEGSKA (reference sequence). The CDR3 protein is CSARESKDTQYF. DNA of the CDR3: TGCAGTGCTCGGGAAAGTAAGGATACGCAGTATTTT.

This clonotype occurred a few times. V and J are TRBV9 and TRBJ2-5; TRBD2 aligns across 7 bases. The CDR3 has 15 amino acids. V shed 0 bases and J 5 bases; nucleotides not matched to a gene: 7. From germline, CDR1 is SGDLS and CDR2 YYNGEE. CDR3 in amino acids: CASSVGGGVVETQYF. The CDR3 DNA reads as TGTGCCAGCAGCGTAGGGGGAGGGGTGGTGGAGACCCAGTACTTC.

This rearrangement joins TRBV20-1 to TRBJ1-5; D not resolved. The ends were cut back, 6 bases at V and 3 bases at J, with 21 bases in the middle. The CDR3 spans 16 residues. Germline CDR1 is DFQATT and CDR2 is SNEGSKA (reference sequence). The DNA for the CDR3 is TGCAGTGCCGAACCGCCGGGCGGCCGAGTCAATCAGCCCCAGCATTTT. Protein sequence: CSAEPPGGRVNQPQHF.

The CDR3 protein is CAIRTSGEADTQYF. CDR3 DNA sequence: TGTGCCATCAGGACTAGCGGGGAGGCAGATACGCAGTATTTT. The rearrangement joins TRBV10-3 to TRBJ2-3, with 11 nucleotides matching TRBD2. Germline values: CDR1 ENHRY, CDR2 SYGVKD. This CDR3 comprises 14 residues. Germline trimming cut 6 bases from V and 4 bases from J; bases unmatched to any gene: 3.

This clonotype was observed a few times. This chain links TRBV7-2 with TRBJ2-3; 9 positions agree with TRBD1. V was clipped by 1 base and J by 5 bases; unmatched bases: 10. The CDR3 runs 17 residues. The germline CDR1 and CDR2 sequences are SGHTA and FQGNSA. The CDR3 spells CASSLVGGTGYQDTQYF. The CDR3 coding sequence is TGTGCCAGCAGCTTAGTAGGTGGGACAGGGTATCAAGATACGCAGTATTTT.

This clonotype was observed once. This rearrangement joins TRBV6-1 to TRBJ2-5, with 10 nucleotides matching TRBD2. The last part of the DNA fits TRBJ2-7 better; the J call may be wrong. The CDR3 is 15 residues long. CDR1 is MNHNS, CDR2 SASEGT, per germline. CDR3 in DNA: TGTGCCAGCAGTCTTAGCGGGGGGCCATTCAACGAGCAGTACTTC. Amino acid sequence: CASSLSGGPFNEQYF.

To note about this clonotype: This could be a read error, since a much larger clone is one nucleotide away. The chain couples TRBV28 to TRBJ1-1; tentatively, D is TRBD1 (6 bases). CDR1 and CDR2 (germline): MDHEN, SYDVKM. The CDR3 is made up of 13 amino acids. Trimming removed 10 bases at V and 4 bases at J, with 16 bases between. The CDR3 DNA reads as TGTGCCACCGGGGGCTTGGGGGGCACTGAAGCTTTCTTT. Translated: CATGGLGGTEAFF.

The rearrangement links TRBV11-3 to TRBJ2-2, with 8 nucleotides matching TRBD1. V was clipped by 5 bases and J by 4 bases; unmatched bases: 6. Germline assignment: CDR1 SGHNT and CDR2 YENEEA. This CDR3 is 15 amino acids long. The CDR3 protein is CASSHDRGGTGELFF. CDR3 coding DNA: TGTGCCAGCAGCCACGACAGGGGCGGCACCGGGGAGCTGTTTTTT.

V is TRBV19 and J is TRBJ2-1; tentative D call: TRBD2 (5 bases). V lost 0 bases to trimming and J lost 9 bases, with 9 bases between them. CDR1 and CDR2 (germline): LNHDA, SQIVND (reference sequence). The CDR3 loop spans 13 amino acids. The DNA for the CDR3 is TGTGCCAGTAGTATAGACGGGGTGCCTGAGCAGTTCTTC. This encodes CASSIDGVPEQFF.

The chain recombines TRBV5-1 with TRBJ1-1; D gene ambiguous. The CDR3 is 14 residues long. Germline V CDR1 and CDR2: SGHRS, YFSETQ. V lost 5 bases and J 5 bases, leaving 16 bases between the germline ends. The CDR3 reads CASRTVGDSTEAFF. The CDR3 region has the DNA TGCGCCAGCAGGACTGTGGGCGACTCGACTGAAGCTTTCTTT.

CDR3 bases: TGTGCCAGCAGTTTAAGGGGACAGAGTAATGAAAAACTGTTTTTT. Encoded protein: CASSLRGQSNEKLFF. V and J are TRBV12-3 or TRBV12-4 and TRBJ1-4; TRBD1 agrees at 7 bases. The CDR3 runs to 15 residues. J was trimmed by 4 bases and V by 2 bases; bases with no gene match: 4.